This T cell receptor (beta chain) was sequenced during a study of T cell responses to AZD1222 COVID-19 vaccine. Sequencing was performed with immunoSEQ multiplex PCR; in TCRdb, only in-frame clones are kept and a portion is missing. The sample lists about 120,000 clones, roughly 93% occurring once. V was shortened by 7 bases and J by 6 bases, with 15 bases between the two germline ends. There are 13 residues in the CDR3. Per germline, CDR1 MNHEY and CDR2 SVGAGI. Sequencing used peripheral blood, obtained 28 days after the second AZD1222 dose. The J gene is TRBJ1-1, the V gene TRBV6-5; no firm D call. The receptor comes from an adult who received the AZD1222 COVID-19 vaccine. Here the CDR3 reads CASIPGGKAEAFF. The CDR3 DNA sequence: TGTGCCAGCATCCCGGGAGGCAAGGCTGAAGCTTTCTTT.